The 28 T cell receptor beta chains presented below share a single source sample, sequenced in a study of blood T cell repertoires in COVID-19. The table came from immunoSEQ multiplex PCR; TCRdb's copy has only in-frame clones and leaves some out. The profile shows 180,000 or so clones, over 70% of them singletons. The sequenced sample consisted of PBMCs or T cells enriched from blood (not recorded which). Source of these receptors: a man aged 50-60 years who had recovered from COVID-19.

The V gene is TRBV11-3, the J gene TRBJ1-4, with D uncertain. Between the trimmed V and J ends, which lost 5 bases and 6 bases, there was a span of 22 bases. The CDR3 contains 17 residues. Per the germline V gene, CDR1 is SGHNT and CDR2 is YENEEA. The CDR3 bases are TGTGCCAGCAGCCCCCGACGGATCGAGGGAATTTATGAAAAACTGTTTTTT. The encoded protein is CASSPRRIEGIYEKLFF.

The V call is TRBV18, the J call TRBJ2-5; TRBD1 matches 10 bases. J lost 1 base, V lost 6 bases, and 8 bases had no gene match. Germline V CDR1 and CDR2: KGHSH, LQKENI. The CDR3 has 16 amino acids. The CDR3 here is CASSLVGQGSQETQYF. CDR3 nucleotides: TGTGCCAGCTCCCTAGTGGGACAGGGGTCCCAAGAGACCCAGTACTTC. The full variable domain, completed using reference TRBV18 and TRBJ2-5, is NAGVMQNPRHLVRRRGQEARLRCSPMKGHSHVYWYRQLPEEGLKFMVYLQKENIIDESGMPKERFSAEFPKEGPSILRIQQVVRGDSAAYFCASSLVGQGSQETQYFGPGTRLLVL.

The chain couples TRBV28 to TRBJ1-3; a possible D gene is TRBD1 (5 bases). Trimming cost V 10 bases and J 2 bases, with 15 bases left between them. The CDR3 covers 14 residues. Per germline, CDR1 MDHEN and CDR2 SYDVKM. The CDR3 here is CATTPGGPGNTIYF. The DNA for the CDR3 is TGTGCCACTACCCCCGGGGGTCCTGGAAACACCATATATTTT.

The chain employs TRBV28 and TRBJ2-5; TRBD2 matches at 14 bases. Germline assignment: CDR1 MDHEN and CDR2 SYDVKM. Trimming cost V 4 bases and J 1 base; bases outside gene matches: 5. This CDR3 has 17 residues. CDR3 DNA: TGTGCCAGCAGTTCCCGACTAGCGGGGGGGTTCCAAGAGACCCAGTACTTC. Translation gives CASSSRLAGGFQETQYF.

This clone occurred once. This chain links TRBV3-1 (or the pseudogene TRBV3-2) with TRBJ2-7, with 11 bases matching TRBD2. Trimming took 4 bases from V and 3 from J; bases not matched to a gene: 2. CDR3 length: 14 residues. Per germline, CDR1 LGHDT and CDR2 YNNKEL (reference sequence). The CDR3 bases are TGTGCCAGCAGCCTAACTAGCGGGAGCTACGAGCAGTACTTC. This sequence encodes CASSLTSGSYEQYF.

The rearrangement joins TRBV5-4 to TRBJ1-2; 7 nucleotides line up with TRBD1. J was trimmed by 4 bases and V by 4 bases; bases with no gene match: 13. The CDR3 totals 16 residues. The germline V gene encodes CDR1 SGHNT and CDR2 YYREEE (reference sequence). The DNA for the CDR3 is TGTGCCAGCAGCGGGGAGGTTAACAGGGGCGCCTATGGCTACACCTTC. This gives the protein CASSGEVNRGAYGYTF.

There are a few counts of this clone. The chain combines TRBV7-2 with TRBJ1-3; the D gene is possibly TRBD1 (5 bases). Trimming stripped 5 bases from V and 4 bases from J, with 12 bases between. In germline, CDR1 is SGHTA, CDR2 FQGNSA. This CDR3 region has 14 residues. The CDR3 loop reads CASSPGGTGNTIYF. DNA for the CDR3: TGTGCCAGCAGCCCCGGGGGGACGGGAAACACCATATATTTT.

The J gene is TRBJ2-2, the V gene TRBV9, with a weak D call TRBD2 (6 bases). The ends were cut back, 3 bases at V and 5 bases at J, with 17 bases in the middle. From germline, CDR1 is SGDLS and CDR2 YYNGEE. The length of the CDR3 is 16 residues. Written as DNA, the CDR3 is TGTGCCAGCAGCGCTTCCTCCGGGACTGCTACCGGGGAGCTGTTTTTT. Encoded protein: CASSASSGTATGELFF. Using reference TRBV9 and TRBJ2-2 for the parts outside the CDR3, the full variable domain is DSGVTQTPKHLITATGQRVTLRCSPRSGDLSVYWYQQSLDQGLQFLIQYYNGEERAKGNILERFSAQQFPDLHSELNLSSLELGDSALYFCASSASSGTATGELFFGEGSRLTVL.

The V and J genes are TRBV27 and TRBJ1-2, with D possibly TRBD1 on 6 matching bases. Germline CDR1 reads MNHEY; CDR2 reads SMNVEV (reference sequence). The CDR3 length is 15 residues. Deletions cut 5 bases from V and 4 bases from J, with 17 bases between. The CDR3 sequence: CASSTPAGTLYGYTF. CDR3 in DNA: TGTGCCAGCAGTACCCCCGCCGGGACACTCTATGGCTACACCTTC.

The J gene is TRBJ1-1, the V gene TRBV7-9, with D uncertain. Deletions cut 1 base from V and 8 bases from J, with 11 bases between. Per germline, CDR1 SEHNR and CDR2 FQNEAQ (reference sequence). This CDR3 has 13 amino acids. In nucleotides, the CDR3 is TGTGCCAGCAGCTTAGTACTGGGCGAAGAAGCTTTCTTT. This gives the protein CASSLVLGEEAFF.

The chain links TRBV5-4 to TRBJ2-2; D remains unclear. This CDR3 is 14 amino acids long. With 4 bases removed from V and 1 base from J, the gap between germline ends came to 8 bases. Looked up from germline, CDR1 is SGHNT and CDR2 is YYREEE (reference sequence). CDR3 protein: CASSPRQNTGELFF. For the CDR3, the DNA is TGTGCCAGCAGCCCCCGACAGAACACCGGGGAGCTGTTTTTT.

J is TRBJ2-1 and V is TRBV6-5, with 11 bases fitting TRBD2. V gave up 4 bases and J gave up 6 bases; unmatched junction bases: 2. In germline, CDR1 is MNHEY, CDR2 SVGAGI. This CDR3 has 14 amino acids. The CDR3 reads CASSLAGGPNEQFF. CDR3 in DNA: TGTGCCAGCAGTTTAGCGGGGGGGCCCAATGAGCAGTTCTTC.

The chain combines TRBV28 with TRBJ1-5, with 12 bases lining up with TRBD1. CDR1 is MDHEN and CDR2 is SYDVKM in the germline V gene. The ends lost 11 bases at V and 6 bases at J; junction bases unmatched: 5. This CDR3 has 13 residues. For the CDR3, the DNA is TGTGCCGCGTCGGGACAGGGGGCTCAGCCCCAGCATTTT. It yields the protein CAASGQGAQPQHF.

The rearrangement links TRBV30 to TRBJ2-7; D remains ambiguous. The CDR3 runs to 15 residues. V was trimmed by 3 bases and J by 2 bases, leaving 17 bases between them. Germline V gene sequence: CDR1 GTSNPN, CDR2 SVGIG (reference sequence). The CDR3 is CAWSDIATFTYEQYF. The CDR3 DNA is TGTGCCTGGAGCGACATCGCTACTTTTACCTACGAGCAGTACTTC.

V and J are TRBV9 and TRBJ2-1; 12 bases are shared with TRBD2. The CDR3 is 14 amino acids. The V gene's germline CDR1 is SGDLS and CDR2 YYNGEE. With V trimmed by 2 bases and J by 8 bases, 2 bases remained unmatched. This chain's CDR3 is CASSVRTSGDEQFF. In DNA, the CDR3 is TGTGCCAGCAGCGTTCGGACTAGCGGGGATGAGCAGTTCTTC. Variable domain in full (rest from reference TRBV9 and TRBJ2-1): DSGVTQTPKHLITATGQRVTLRCSPRSGDLSVYWYQQSLDQGLQFLIQYYNGEERAKGNILERFSAQQFPDLHSELNLSSLELGDSALYFCASSVRTSGDEQFFGPGTRLTVL.

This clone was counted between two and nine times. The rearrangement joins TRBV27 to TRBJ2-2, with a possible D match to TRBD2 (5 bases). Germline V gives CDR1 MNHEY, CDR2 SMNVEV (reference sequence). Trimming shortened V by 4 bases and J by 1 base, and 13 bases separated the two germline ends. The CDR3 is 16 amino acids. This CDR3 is CASSSHWSGNTGELFF. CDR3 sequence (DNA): TGTGCCAGCAGTTCCCACTGGAGCGGGAACACCGGGGAGCTGTTTTTT.

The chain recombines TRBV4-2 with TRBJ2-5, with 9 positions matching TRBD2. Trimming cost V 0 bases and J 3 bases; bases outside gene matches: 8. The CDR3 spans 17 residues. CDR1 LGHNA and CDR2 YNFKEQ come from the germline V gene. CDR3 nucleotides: TGTGCCAGCAGCCAAGAAGCAGCGGGGGGACTCGAAGAGACCCAGTACTTC. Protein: CASSQEAAGGLEETQYF.

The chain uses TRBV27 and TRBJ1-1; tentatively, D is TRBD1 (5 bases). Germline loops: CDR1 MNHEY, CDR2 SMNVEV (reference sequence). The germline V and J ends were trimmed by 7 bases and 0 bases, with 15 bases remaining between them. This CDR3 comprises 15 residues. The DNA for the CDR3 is TGTGCCAGCACTACGGCGGGGACCATGAACACTGAAGCTTTCTTT. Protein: CASTTAGTMNTEAFF.

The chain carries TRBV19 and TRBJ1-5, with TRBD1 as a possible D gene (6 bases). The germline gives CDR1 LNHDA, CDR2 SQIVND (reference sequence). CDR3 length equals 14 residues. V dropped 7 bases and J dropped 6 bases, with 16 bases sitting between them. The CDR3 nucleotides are TGTGCCAGTACCTCTCAGGGGATGGGTCAGCCCCAGCATTTT. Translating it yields CASTSQGMGQPQHF.

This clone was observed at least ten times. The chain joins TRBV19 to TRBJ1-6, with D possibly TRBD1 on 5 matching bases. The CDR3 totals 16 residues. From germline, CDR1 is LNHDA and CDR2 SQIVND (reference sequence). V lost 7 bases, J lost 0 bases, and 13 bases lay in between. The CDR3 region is CASKNLGPSYNSPLHF. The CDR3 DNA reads TGTGCCAGTAAGAACCTGGGGCCCTCCTATAATTCACCCCTCCACTTT.

The DNA for the CDR3 is TGTGCCAGCTCGGGGAGAGCCGGGGAGCTGTTTTTT. Protein sequence: CASSGRAGELFF. The V gene is TRBV3-1 (or the pseudogene TRBV3-2), the J gene TRBJ2-2; tentative D call: TRBD2 (5 bases). V dropped 8 bases and J dropped 6 bases, with 10 bases sitting between them. The CDR3 extends over 12 amino acids. Germline V lookup: CDR1 LGHDT, CDR2 YNNKEL (reference sequence).

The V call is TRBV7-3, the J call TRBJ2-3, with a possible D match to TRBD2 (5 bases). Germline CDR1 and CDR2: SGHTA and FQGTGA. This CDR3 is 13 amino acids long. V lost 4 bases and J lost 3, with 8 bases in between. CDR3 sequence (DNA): TGTGCCAGCAGCTACGGACTTACAGATACGCAGTATTTT. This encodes CASSYGLTDTQYF.

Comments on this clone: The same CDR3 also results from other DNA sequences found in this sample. CDR3 sequence: CASSQSGGEQYF. In DNA form, the CDR3 reads TGTGCCAGCAGCCAGTCAGGGGGGGAGCAGTACTTC. J is TRBJ2-7 and V is TRBV3-1 (or the pseudogene TRBV3-2); tentatively, D is TRBD1 (7 bases). The CDR3 is 12 amino acids. CDR1 is LGHDT and CDR2 is YNNKEL in the germline V gene (reference sequence). V lost 3 bases and J lost 7, with 10 bases in between.

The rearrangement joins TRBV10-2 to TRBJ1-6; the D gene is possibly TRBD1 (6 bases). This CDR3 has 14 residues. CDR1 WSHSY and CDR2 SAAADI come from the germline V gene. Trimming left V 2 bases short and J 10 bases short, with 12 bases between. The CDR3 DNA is TGCGCCAGCAGTGAGGGAGGGGGGGGCTCACCCCTCCACTTT. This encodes CASSEGGGGSPLHF.

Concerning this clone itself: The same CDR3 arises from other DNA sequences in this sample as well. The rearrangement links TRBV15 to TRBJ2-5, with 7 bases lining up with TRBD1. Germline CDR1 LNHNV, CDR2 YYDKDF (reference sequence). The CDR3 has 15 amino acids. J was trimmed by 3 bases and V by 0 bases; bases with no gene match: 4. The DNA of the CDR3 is TGTGCCACCAGCAGAGACGGGGACAGCGAAGAGACCCAGTACTTC. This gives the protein CATSRDGDSEETQYF.

The CDR3 reads CASSFRDRDLEETQYF. The DNA for the CDR3 is TGCGCCAGCAGCTTCCGGGACAGGGACTTGGAAGAGACCCAGTACTTC. The chain employs TRBV5-1 and TRBJ2-5, with TRBD1 matching over 9 bases. V lost 2 bases to trimming and J lost 3 bases; unmatched junction nucleotides: 8. The CDR3 length is 16 residues. Germline CDR1 SGHRS, CDR2 YFSETQ.

The CDR3 DNA reads as TGTGCCAGCAGCTTGGTTGGGCAGCCGAACTACGAGCAGTACTTC. Its protein product is CASSLVGQPNYEQYF. J is TRBJ2-7 and V is TRBV5-6; D call uncertain. The germline V gene has CDR1 SGHDT and CDR2 YYEEEE. V was cut by 0 bases and J by 3 bases, with 13 bases left in between. The CDR3 runs 15 residues.

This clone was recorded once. The CDR3, as DNA: TGTGCCAGCAGCTTAGCCCCCGGACAGGGGGAGACCCAGTACTTC. Protein sequence: CASSLAPGQGETQYF. V usage is TRBV7-2 and J usage is TRBJ2-5, with TRBD1 matching over 9 bases. J lost 5 bases, V lost 0 bases, and 4 bases had no gene match. This CDR3 comprises 15 residues. Per the germline V gene, CDR1 is SGHTA and CDR2 is FQGNSA. Together with reference TRBV7-2 and TRBJ2-5, the CDR3 gives the full variable domain: GAGVSQSPSNKVTEKGKDVELRCDPISGHTALYWYRQSLGQGLEFLIYFQGNSAPDKSGLPSDRFSAERTGGSVSTLTIQRTQQEDSAVYLCASSLAPGQGETQYFGPGTRLLVL.